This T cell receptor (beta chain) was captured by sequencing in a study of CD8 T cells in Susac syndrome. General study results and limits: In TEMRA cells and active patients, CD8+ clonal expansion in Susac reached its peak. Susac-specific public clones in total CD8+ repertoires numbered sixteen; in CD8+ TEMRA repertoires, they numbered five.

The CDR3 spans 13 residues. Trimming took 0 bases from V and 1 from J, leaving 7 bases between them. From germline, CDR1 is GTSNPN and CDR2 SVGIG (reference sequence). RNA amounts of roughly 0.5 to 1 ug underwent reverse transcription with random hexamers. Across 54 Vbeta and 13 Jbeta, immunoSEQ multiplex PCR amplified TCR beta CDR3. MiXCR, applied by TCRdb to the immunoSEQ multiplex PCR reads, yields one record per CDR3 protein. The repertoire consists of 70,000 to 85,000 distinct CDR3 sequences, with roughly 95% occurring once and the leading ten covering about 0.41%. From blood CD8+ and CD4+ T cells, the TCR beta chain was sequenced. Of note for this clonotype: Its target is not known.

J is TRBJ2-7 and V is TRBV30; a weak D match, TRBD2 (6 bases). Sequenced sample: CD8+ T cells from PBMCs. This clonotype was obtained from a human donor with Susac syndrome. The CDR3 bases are TGTGCCTGGAGTGTCGGGGGATCCTACGAGCAGTACTTC. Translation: CAWSVGGSYEQYF.